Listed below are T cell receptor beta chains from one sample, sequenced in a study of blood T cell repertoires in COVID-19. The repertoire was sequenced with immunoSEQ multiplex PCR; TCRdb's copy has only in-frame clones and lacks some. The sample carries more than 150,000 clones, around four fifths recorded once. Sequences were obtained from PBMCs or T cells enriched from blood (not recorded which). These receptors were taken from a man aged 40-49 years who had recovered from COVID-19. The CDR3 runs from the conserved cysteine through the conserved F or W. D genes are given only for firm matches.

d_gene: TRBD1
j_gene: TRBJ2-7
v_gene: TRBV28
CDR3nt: TGTGCCAGCACCCCGTCCGGGACAGGGCTCTACGAGCAGTACTTC
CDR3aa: CASTPSGTGLYEQYF

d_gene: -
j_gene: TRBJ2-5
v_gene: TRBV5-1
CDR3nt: TGCGCCAGCAGCTTGACAGCCTTCCAAGAGACCCAGTACTTC
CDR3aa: CASSLTAFQETQYF

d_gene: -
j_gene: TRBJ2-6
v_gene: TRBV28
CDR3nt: TGTGCCAGCGGAAGGACAGCTGGCTCTGGGGCCAACGTCCTGACTTTC
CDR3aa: CASGRTAGSGANVLTF

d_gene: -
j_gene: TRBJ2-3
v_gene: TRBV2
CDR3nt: TGTGCCAGCAGCGAGACTAGTTGGGCAGATACGCAGTATTTT
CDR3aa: CASSETSWADTQYF

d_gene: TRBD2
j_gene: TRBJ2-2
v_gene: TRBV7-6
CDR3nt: TGTGCCAGCACCTACCTCCGGGGGAGGGGCGCGAACACCGGGGAGCTGTTTTTT
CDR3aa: CASTYLRGRGANTGELFF

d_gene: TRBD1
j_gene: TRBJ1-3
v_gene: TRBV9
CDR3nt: TGTGCCAGCAGCGTAGTTCCCGTGGGAGGCCAGGGGGCAGACACCATATATTTT
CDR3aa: CASSVVPVGGQGADTIYF

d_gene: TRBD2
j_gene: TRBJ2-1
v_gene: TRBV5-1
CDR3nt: TGCGCCAGCAGCTTGGCCGGTGGTAGCGGGAGGGCAACCTACAATGAGCAGTTCTTC
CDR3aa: CASSLAGGSGRATYNEQFF

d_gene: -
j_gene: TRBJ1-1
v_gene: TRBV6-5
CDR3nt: TGTGCCAGCAGTTACTCCCGACAGCGAAACACTGAAGCTTTCTTT
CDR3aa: CASSYSRQRNTEAFF

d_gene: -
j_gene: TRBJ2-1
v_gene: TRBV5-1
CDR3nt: TGCGCCAGCGGGGCCGGGGGGCCCGATGAGCAGTTCTTC
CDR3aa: CASGAGGPDEQFF

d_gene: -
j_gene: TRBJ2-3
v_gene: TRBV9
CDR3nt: TGTGCCAGCAGCGCCCAAGAGGGGGGGGTAACGCAGTATTTT
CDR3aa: CASSAQEGGVTQYF

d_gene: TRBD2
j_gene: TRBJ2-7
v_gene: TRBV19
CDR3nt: TGTGCCAGTAGTCCTAGCGGGAGGGCCCTCGAGCAGTACTTC
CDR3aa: CASSPSGRALEQYF

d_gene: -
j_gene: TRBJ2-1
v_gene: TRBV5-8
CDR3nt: TGTGCCAGCAGCTTGGCACCAGGGCTATCCTACAATGAGCAGTTCTTC
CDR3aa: CASSLAPGLSYNEQFF

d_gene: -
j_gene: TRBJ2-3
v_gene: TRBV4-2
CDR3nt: TGTGCCAGCAGCCGATTAGCTAGCACAGATACGCAGTATTTT
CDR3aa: CASSRLASTDTQYF

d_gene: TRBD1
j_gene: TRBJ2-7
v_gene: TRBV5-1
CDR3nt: TGCGCCAGCAGCTGGAATCCGGGACAGAGCTACGAGCAGTACTTC
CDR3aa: CASSWNPGQSYEQYF

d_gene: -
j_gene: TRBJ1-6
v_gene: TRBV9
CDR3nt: TGTGCCAGCAGCGTAGCAGGAAATTCACCCCTCCACTTT
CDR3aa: CASSVAGNSPLHF